This T cell receptor beta chain originates from a study of cytomegalovirus exposure and HLA in healthy donors. Study-wide results and limits: The study flagged around 150 TCR beta chains as cytomegalovirus-associated. At a 0.05 false discovery rate, a later analysis found over 15,000 TCR beta sequences to be associated with HLA alleles. In a later analysis, several top co-occurrence clusters appeared linked to parvovirus B19, influenza, CMV and Epstein-Barr virus. Most of the TCR beta V segments (in an earlier analysis) were productive either about 87% or about 30% of the time.

Of note for this clone: What it binds is unknown.

The germline gives CDR1 SGHVS, CDR2 FNYEAQ. This CDR3 is built from 15 residues. The V and J ends lost 5 bases and 4 bases, in that order; junction bases with no gene match: 9. Researchers ran the PCR with 60 Vbeta and 13 Jbeta primers. Profiling relied on immunoSEQ multiplex PCR, and the TCRdb table lists in-frame clones only, not all of them. The sample lists approximately 130,000 clones, 76% occurring once. Source material: PBMCs. V gene TRBV7-6 combines with J gene TRBJ2-3, with 7 bases that match TRBD2. This receptor was taken from a female donor in good health and CMV-seropositive. In DNA, the CDR3 is TGTGCCAGCAGCCCCATGGGGGGGGGAGCAGATACGCAGTATTTT. It encodes CASSPMGGGADTQYF. Supplemented by reference TRBV7-6 and TRBJ2-3, the full variable domain reads GAGVSQSPRYKVTKRGQDVALRCDPISGHVSLYWYRQALGQGPEFLTYFNYEAQQDKSGLPNDRFSAERPEGSISTLTIQRTEQRDSAMYRCASSPMGGGADTQYFGPGTRLTVL.